One sample yielded the 14 T cell receptor beta chains listed below, sequenced in a study of cytomegalovirus exposure and HLA in healthy donors. Primers: 60 Vbeta forward and 13 Jbeta reverse. Some clones are missing from TCRdb's copy, which holds only in-frame ones; the method was immunoSEQ multiplex PCR. Altogether around 160,000 clones are present, about 77% being singletons, with the ten largest covering roughly 7.5%. Sequencing was done on a sample of PBMCs. Source of these receptors: a male donor in good health and CMV-seropositive.

This sequence joins TRBV25-1 and TRBJ1-1; TRBD1 matches at 7 bases. Trimming cost V 5 bases and J 1 base; bases outside gene matches: 7. The germline V gene encodes CDR1 MGHDK and CDR2 SYGVNS. The CDR3 is made up of 15 amino acids. CDR3 sequence: CASSPSQGTNTEAFF. CDR3 bases: TGTGCCAGCAGTCCTTCACAGGGGACGAACACTGAAGCTTTCTTT.

This chain uses TRBV9 with TRBJ1-2; D gene ambiguous. Trimming shortened V by 4 bases and J by 4 bases, and 20 bases separated the two germline ends. The CDR3 sequence is 16 residues long. Germline V gene sequence: CDR1 SGDLS, CDR2 YYNGEE. CDR3 in amino acids: CASSPAPHGVSYGYTF. The CDR3 DNA reads as TGTGCCAGCAGCCCCGCTCCCCACGGGGTAAGCTATGGCTACACCTTC.

V gene TRBV2 combines with J gene TRBJ1-2, with 8 nucleotides matching TRBD1. The CDR3 has 15 amino acids. Germline trimming cut 7 bases from V and 5 bases from J; bases unmatched to any gene: 12. CDR1 is SNHLY and CDR2 is FYNNEI in the germline V gene. For the CDR3, the DNA is TGTGCCAGCAATGGTCGGGTTGACAGGGGATATGGCTACACCTTC. Translating gives CASNGRVDRGYGYTF.

This chain links TRBV25-1 with TRBJ2-1, with 10 bases that match TRBD1. Germline V gene lookup returns CDR1 MGHDK and CDR2 SYGVNS. The V and J ends lost 7 bases and 3 bases, in that order; junction bases with no gene match: 9. The CDR3 has 16 residues. This CDR3 is CASTRSGQGRYNEQFF. The CDR3 DNA follows: TGTGCCAGCACCCGATCGGGACAGGGGCGCTACAATGAGCAGTTCTTC.

V usage is TRBV27 and J usage is TRBJ1-5; possibly TRBD1 for D (6 bases). The ends were cut back, 5 bases at V and 1 base at J, with 15 bases in the middle. Germline assignment: CDR1 MNHEY and CDR2 SMNVEV (reference sequence). The CDR3 is 16 residues long. The DNA of the CDR3 is TGTGCCAGCAGTCCTCTAAACAGGGCAAGCAATCAGCCCCAGCATTTT. It is translated as CASSPLNRASNQPQHF.

The V gene is TRBV9, the J gene TRBJ2-2; D is possibly TRBD2 (6 bases). Germline V gene lookup returns CDR1 SGDLS and CDR2 YYNGEE. This CDR3 contains 14 residues. V lost 4 bases to trimming and J lost 6 bases, with 13 bases between them. The CDR3 DNA follows: TGTGCCAGCAGCCCCCGACCGGGGGCCGGGGAGCTGTTTTTT. This sequence encodes CASSPRPGAGELFF.

This clone was seen more than once but under ten times. The chain uses TRBV5-1 and TRBJ1-2; 9 bases fit TRBD1. This CDR3 region has 14 residues. The V segment lost 2 bases and the J segment 7 bases; nucleotides outside the gene matches: 6. Germline CDR1 and CDR2: SGHRS and YFSETQ. The CDR3 DNA reads as TGCGCCAGCAGCTTCCGGACAGGGGATGGTGGCTACACCTTC. Translated: CASSFRTGDGGYTF.

This clone was picked up a small number of times. The genes are TRBV4-1 and TRBJ1-5; a weak D match, TRBD1 (5 bases). CDR1 is MGHRA and CDR2 is YSYEKL in the germline V gene. This CDR3 region has 17 residues. Trimming removed 1 base from V and 3 bases from J, with 16 bases in between. CDR3 bases: TGCGCCAGCAGCCAAGTGGTAAAAGGGGCCCTCAATCAGCCCCAGCATTTT. Encoded protein: CASSQVVKGALNQPQHF.

The chain links TRBV6-1 to TRBJ1-6; 12 bases match TRBD1. Germline loops: CDR1 MNHNS, CDR2 SASEGT. This CDR3 spans 15 amino acids. Unmatched junction bases numbered 7, after V lost 6 bases and J lost 10 bases. The CDR3 DNA follows: TGTGCCAGCAGGCCCGGGACAGGGGGCCAATCACCCCTCCACTTT. Protein product: CASRPGTGGQSPLHF.

The rearrangement uses TRBV29-1 and TRBJ1-2, with D perhaps TRBD1 (6 bases). From germline, CDR1 is SQVTM and CDR2 ANQGSEA. CDR3 length: 12 amino acids. The CDR3 loop is CSGGGLNYGYTF. For the CDR3, the DNA is TGCAGTGGGGGGGGCCTTAACTATGGCTACACCTTC.

The chain has TRBV4-1 and TRBJ1-3, with 7 bases aligning to TRBD1. This CDR3 has 16 residues. Germline lookup yields CDR1 MGHRA and CDR2 YSYEKL. The V segment lost 2 bases and the J segment 4 bases; nucleotides outside the gene matches: 8. CDR3 DNA: TGCGCCAGCAGCCAAAAGCAAGGGGGCTCCGGAAACACCATATATTTT. This translates into CASSQKQGGSGNTIYF.

This clone has only a few counts. The J gene is TRBJ1-1, the V gene TRBV2; D remains ambiguous. This CDR3 region has 14 residues. V lost 7 bases and J 0 bases, leaving 12 bases between the germline ends. CDR1 SNHLY and CDR2 FYNNEI come from the germline V gene. CDR3 loop: CASTMEVLNTEAFF. The CDR3 DNA follows: TGTGCCAGCACCATGGAGGTTTTGAACACTGAAGCTTTCTTT.

The V and J genes are TRBV7-2 and TRBJ2-7; the match to TRBD1 covers 7 bases. The V and J ends lost 5 bases and 4 bases, in that order; junction bases with no gene match: 11. The CDR3 extends over 15 amino acids. Germline V gene sequence: CDR1 SGHTA, CDR2 FQGNSA. CDR3 region: CASSRDSTLLYEQYF. CDR3 coding DNA: TGTGCCAGCAGCCGGGACAGCACGCTTTTGTACGAGCAGTACTTC.

The chain joins TRBV6-1 to TRBJ1-5, with D possibly being TRBD1 (6 bases). Trimming removed 5 bases from V and 2 bases from J, with 13 bases in between. The CDR3 has 15 amino acids. Germline CDR1 and CDR2: MNHNS and SASEGT. CDR3 protein: CASSPTGSGNQPQHF. The CDR3 DNA reads as TGTGCCAGCAGTCCCACAGGGTCTGGCAATCAGCCCCAGCATTTT.